What follows is one T cell receptor beta chain and its context. The antigen is undetermined. These data originate in a study of T cell responses to AZD1222 COVID-19 vaccine. Study-level results: Clonal diversity was possibly underestimated; the donors were predominantly white British and more often female. Repertoires were obtained only post-peak T cell response. In the spike-specific TCR repertoire, nearly half reportedly target unmutated variant regions.

Germline CDR1 and CDR2: MGHRA and YSYEKL. This CDR3 spans 17 amino acids. V was pared by 4 bases and J by 1 base, with 12 bases of the junction left unmatched. Assay used: immunoSEQ multiplex PCR; TCRdb lists only in-frame clones, some missing. The table includes approximately 190,000 clones, about 90% detected once. This clonotype originated in an adult in good health. V gene TRBV4-1 combines with J gene TRBJ2-7; 8 bases align to TRBD1. Material: peripheral blood, obtained on day 0 of MenACWY control vaccination. The CDR3 reads CASSRLGTGDTSYEQYF. The DNA for the CDR3 is TGCGCCAGCAGCCGTCTTGGGACAGGAGATACTTCCTACGAGCAGTACTTC.